The 21 T cell receptor beta chains reported below all come from one sample, sequenced in a study of identical twins (dated by TCRdb to about 2016). The library was produced with 5' RACE. Sequencing relied on an Illumina HiSeq 2000. TCRdb reprocessing: public reads trimmed at Q25 with fastp, clones called with MiXCR, in-frame beta chains kept. For every CDR3 protein sequence, its rows merge into one entry that carries the most common genes and DNA. The sample contains over 500,000 distinct CDR3 sequences, 22% of them found a single time. The biggest ten clones account for approximately 0.95% of the sample. This sample was shared with a second study, whose subject was T cells expressing NK-cell markers.

Sequenced: CD4+ T cells sorted from blood. These TCRs come from a woman under 30 in good health.

This clonotype showed up just a few times. This rearrangement joins TRBV5-1 to TRBJ1-2, with 8 positions matching TRBD1. Per the germline V gene, CDR1 is SGHRS and CDR2 is YFSETQ. V shed 4 bases, J shed 0 bases, and the junction held 8 bases outside the gene matches. The CDR3 runs 16 residues. The CDR3 region has the DNA TGCGCCAGCAGCCGGAAGACAGGGGAATCTAACTATGGCTACACCTTC. This translates into CASSRKTGESNYGYTF.

J is TRBJ1-1 and V is TRBV3-1; D unresolved. The germline V gene encodes CDR1 LGHDT and CDR2 YNNKEL (reference sequence). The CDR3 consists of 11 residues. Trimming removed 3 bases from V and 11 bases from J, with 10 bases in between. CDR3 region: CASSQGSSAFF. CDR3 DNA sequence: TGTGCCAGCAGCCAGGGGTCAAGCGCTTTCTTT.

The chain is built from TRBV11-2 and TRBJ2-7, with 9 bases aligning to TRBD1. This CDR3 comprises 16 residues. V shed 2 bases, J shed 2 bases, and the junction held 7 bases outside the gene matches. Germline CDR1 is SGHAT and CDR2 is FQNNGV. The CDR3 DNA reads TGTGCCAGCAGCTTAACCGGGACAGGGACCCCCTACGAGCAGTACTTC. Residues: CASSLTGTGTPYEQYF.

The count of this clonotype is one. The chain employs TRBV5-6 and TRBJ2-2; no definite D call. V was pared by 6 bases and J by 5 bases, with 11 bases between. Germline V lookup: CDR1 SGHDT, CDR2 YYEEEE. The CDR3 covers 13 residues. DNA of the CDR3: TGTGCCAGCACCGGAGCAACGACCGGGGAGCTGTTTTTT. The encoded protein is CASTGATTGELFF.

This clonotype was detected a few times. The chain employs TRBV6-5 and TRBJ2-5; D might be TRBD2 (5 bases). The V end was cut by 2 bases, the J end by 7 bases, with 17 bases between. The CDR3 runs 15 residues. CDR1 MNHEY and CDR2 SVGAGI come from the germline V gene. The CDR3 region has the DNA TGTGCCAGCAGTTACGGCCTTCGGGGTTCTGCGACCCAGTACTTC. Translation gives CASSYGLRGSATQYF.

This clonotype has a handful of counts. V and J are TRBV20-1 and TRBJ1-4; possible D gene TRBD1, 6 bases. The CDR3 has 14 residues. The V gene lost 5 bases and the J gene lost 5 bases, with 15 bases spanning the gap. Germline assignment: CDR1 DFQATT and CDR2 SNEGSKA (reference sequence). DNA of the CDR3: TGCAGTGCTGGGGGGGGCGGTAGAAATGAAAAACTGTTTTTT. Protein sequence: CSAGGGGRNEKLFF.

The chain is built from TRBV30 and TRBJ2-7; 7 bases fit TRBD1. From germline, CDR1 is GTSNPN and CDR2 SVGIG (reference sequence). The V segment lost 5 bases and the J segment 1 base; nucleotides outside the gene matches: 8. The CDR3 totals 14 residues. CDR3 in DNA: TGTGCCTGGGGGGACAGACGAAAATCCTACGAGCAGTACTTC. This gives the protein CAWGDRRKSYEQYF. The full variable domain, with the rest looked up from reference TRBV30 and TRBJ2-7, is SQTIHQWPATLVQPVGSPLSLECTVEGTSNPNLYWYRQAAGRGLQLLFYSVGIGQISSEVPQNLSASRPQDRQFILSSKKLLLSDSGFYLCAWGDRRKSYEQYFGPGTRLTVT.

V usage is TRBV3-1 and J usage is TRBJ2-2; 10 nucleotides line up with TRBD2. The CDR3 runs to 15 residues. The trim removed 5 bases at V and 6 bases at J, leaving 6 bases unmatched. From germline, CDR1 is LGHDT and CDR2 YNNKEL (reference sequence). The CDR3 sequence: CASSSWTSGPGELFF. CDR3 nucleotide sequence: TGTGCCAGCAGCTCCTGGACTAGCGGTCCCGGGGAGCTGTTTTTT.

This clonotype was counted between two and nine times. A much larger clone differs from this one at a single base, so this may be a read error. V usage is TRBV29-1 and J usage is TRBJ1-2; D is perhaps TRBD1 (5 bases). V was shortened by 4 bases and J by 3 bases, with 9 bases between the two germline ends. The germline V gene encodes CDR1 SQVTM and CDR2 ANQGSEA. The CDR3 is 12 amino acids. The CDR3 nucleotides read TGCAGCGTTGGACAGTGGGACTATGGCTACACCTTC. It codes for CSVGQWDYGYTF.

V is TRBV9 and J is TRBJ2-1; TRBD2 aligns across 9 bases. The germline gives CDR1 SGDLS, CDR2 YYNGEE. The trim removed 0 bases at V and 10 bases at J, leaving 2 bases unmatched. This CDR3 is built from 13 residues. CDR3 in amino acids: CASSVALAGEQFF. The CDR3 DNA follows: TGTGCCAGCAGCGTAGCCCTAGCGGGGGAGCAGTTCTTC.

The chain carries TRBV27 and TRBJ2-3, with TRBD1 as a possible D gene (6 bases). The ends were cut back, 1 base at V and 2 bases at J, with 13 bases in the middle. The CDR3 consists of 16 residues. CDR1 and CDR2 from the germline V gene are MNHEY and SMNVEV (reference sequence). The CDR3 region is CASSLFLGGSTDTQYF. The CDR3 region has the DNA TGTGCCAGCAGTTTATTCCTAGGGGGATCCACAGATACGCAGTATTTT.

The V and J genes are TRBV25-1 and TRBJ1-5, with D perhaps matching TRBD1 (6 bases). V was trimmed by 5 bases and J by 6 bases, leaving 8 bases between them. Germline CDR1 is MGHDK and CDR2 is SYGVNS. The length of the CDR3 is 12 residues. CDR3 in DNA: TGTGCCAGCAGTACAGGGAGTCAGCCCCAGCATTTT. This sequence encodes CASSTGSQPQHF.

The chain uses TRBV2 and TRBJ2-7; D may correspond to TRBD1 or TRBD2 (7 bases each). From germline, CDR1 is SNHLY and CDR2 FYNNEI. Between the trimmed V and J ends, which lost 9 bases and 6 bases, there was a span of 27 bases. This CDR3 contains 16 residues. CDR3 DNA sequence: TGTGCCAGACGTACAGGGGAAGGGACTACAGGTCCCGAGCAGTACTTC. Translated: CARRTGEGTTGPEQYF.

The chain uses TRBV12-3 or TRBV12-4 and TRBJ1-4; TRBD1 matches at 9 bases. V was clipped by 6 bases and J by 7 bases; unmatched bases: 6. CDR3 size: 14 residues. CDR3 DNA sequence: TGTGCCAGCAGCCCGGACAGGGGATCTGAAAAACTGTTTTTT. Its translation is CASSPDRGSEKLFF.

This clonotype was counted a few times. The J gene is TRBJ2-7, the V gene TRBV2, with D possibly TRBD2 on 6 matching bases. Per the germline V gene, CDR1 is SNHLY and CDR2 is FYNNEI. Trimming left V 2 bases short and J 2 bases short, with 13 bases between. The CDR3 spans 15 residues. The CDR3, as DNA: TGTGCCAGCAGTGAATTCGGAGGGGAGCCCTACGAGCAGTACTTC. Its protein product is CASSEFGGEPYEQYF. Based on the CDR3 plus reference TRBV2 and TRBJ2-7, the full variable domain is EPEVTQTPSHQVTQMGQEVILRCVPISNHLYFYWYRQILGQKVEFLVSFYNNEISEKSEIFDDQFSVERPDGSNFTLKIRSTKLEDSAMYFCASSEFGGEPYEQYFGPGTRLTVT.

This clonotype was observed a handful of times. J is TRBJ1-6 and V is TRBV7-9; TRBD1 might be the D (5 bases). The V gene's germline CDR1 is SEHNR and CDR2 FQNEAQ (reference sequence). The CDR3 length is 13 residues. V lost 10 bases and J lost 6, with 13 bases in between. CDR3 residues: CATWTGGNSPLHF. CDR3 coding DNA: TGTGCCACCTGGACCGGGGGTAATTCACCCCTCCACTTT.

The rearrangement links TRBV25-1 to TRBJ2-1; TRBD2 agrees at 12 bases. With 8 bases clipped from V and 0 bases from J, the junction kept 5 bases outside the gene matches. The CDR3 is made up of 16 amino acids. Germline values: CDR1 MGHDK, CDR2 SYGVNS. The CDR3 DNA is TGTGCCAGCGCCGAGACTAGCGGGAGCTCCTACAATGAGCAGTTCTTC. Its protein product is CASAETSGSSYNEQFF.

This clonotype was recorded a few times. The chain couples TRBV9 to TRBJ2-7; 8 nucleotides align to TRBD2. V dropped 2 bases and J dropped 2; count of bases not matched to a gene: 9. CDR1 and CDR2 from the germline V gene are SGDLS and YYNGEE. The CDR3 has 16 amino acids. CDR3 sequence: CASSVTWGGRPYEQYF. DNA for the CDR3: TGTGCCAGCAGCGTGACCTGGGGCGGGAGGCCCTACGAGCAGTACTTC.

This clonotype came up a few times. This sequence joins TRBV6-1 and TRBJ1-5; possible D gene TRBD1, 6 bases. CDR1 MNHNS and CDR2 SASEGT come from the germline V gene. The ends were cut back, 7 bases at V and 0 bases at J, with 13 bases in the middle. This CDR3 has 15 amino acids. CDR3 region: CASNVPQGSNQPQHF. CDR3 sequence (DNA): TGTGCCAGCAACGTCCCACAGGGTAGCAATCAGCCCCAGCATTTT.

This clonotype came up many times. The chain combines TRBV29-1 with TRBJ2-1; 8 bases fit TRBD1. This CDR3 contains 15 residues. V dropped 4 bases and J dropped 7; count of bases not matched to a gene: 12. Germline V gene sequence: CDR1 SQVTM, CDR2 ANQGSEA. CDR3 in amino acids: CSVGRLANRGNEQFF. Written as DNA, the CDR3 is TGCAGCGTTGGTAGGCTAGCCAACAGGGGGAATGAGCAGTTCTTC.

The J gene is TRBJ1-6, the V gene TRBV12-3 or TRBV12-4, with 7 positions matching TRBD1. V gave up 10 bases and J gave up 7 bases; unmatched junction bases: 7. The CDR3 is 13 residues long. The CDR3 nucleotides are TGTGCCACCTCGGGACAGTTGAATTCACCCCTCCACTTT. This gives the protein CATSGQLNSPLHF.